This T cell receptor (beta chain) appears in the sequencing data of a study of Ad26.COV2.S vaccination and SARS-CoV-2 variants. V lost 2 bases and J lost 2; bases outside the gene matches: 9. Germline CDR1 and CDR2: SGHRS and YFSETQ. The CDR3 sequence is 18 residues long. Libraries were prepared by immunoSEQ multiplex PCR; TCRdb keeps only in-frame clonotypes and omits some of them. Of just over 350,000 clones listed, about 90% are singletons. This sample comprised peripheral blood, obtained after recovery from COVID-19. The sequence derives from a human donor who had recovered from COVID-19. V is TRBV5-1 and J is TRBJ2-5; 13 positions agree with TRBD2. This chain's CDR3 is CASSFPTSGGAYQETQYF. The CDR3 region has the DNA TGCGCCAGCAGCTTCCCTACTAGCGGGGGGGCTTATCAAGAGACCCAGTACTTC.